What follows are 28 T cell receptor beta chains derived from one specimen sequenced in a study of technical replicates of blood from a few donors (dated by TCRdb to the late 2010s). Libraries came from the immunoSEQ multiplex PCR assay. What TCRdb holds here is the immuneACCESS table cut down to in-frame rearrangements. Part of the clones is not present; checked against another copy, under half of the missing clones reflect an unresolved V gene, and the others are unexplained. For this sample there are over 70,000 clones; about 97% appear just once. The top ten hold 0.2% of the sample. The source material was T cells isolated from PBMCs. The receptors shown here come from a human donor in good health.

V is TRBV30 and J is TRBJ2-2; 13 bases match TRBD2. Germline V lookup: CDR1 GTSNPN, CDR2 SVGIG (reference sequence). The CDR3 has 16 amino acids. With V trimmed by 2 bases and J by 5 bases, 5 bases remained unmatched. CDR3 loop: CAWSSTSGGVTGELFF. CDR3 DNA sequence: TGTGCCTGGAGTTCAACTAGCGGGGGGGTTACCGGGGAGCTGTTTTTT.

This clone is a singleton in its sample. The rearrangement links TRBV5-1 to TRBJ2-7, with 7 bases fitting TRBD1. With 2 bases clipped from V and 3 bases from J, the junction kept 5 bases outside the gene matches. Germline V CDR1 and CDR2: SGHRS, YFSETQ. The CDR3 contains 14 residues. The CDR3 here is CASSLDRDYYEQYF. For the CDR3, the DNA is TGCGCCAGCAGCTTAGACAGGGATTACTACGAGCAGTACTTC.

This clone was counted a single time. The V call is TRBV19, the J call TRBJ2-7, with 7 bases fitting TRBD1. Trimming cost V 1 base and J 4 bases; bases outside gene matches: 4. CDR1 and CDR2 (germline): LNHDA, SQIVND (reference sequence). CDR3 length equals 14 residues. The CDR3 region has the DNA TGTGCCAGTAGTATAGGGACAGGATGGTACGAGCAGTACTTC. It is translated as CASSIGTGWYEQYF.

The chain combines TRBV9 with TRBJ1-2; D is unresolved. V was cut by 5 bases and J by 3 bases, with 14 bases left in between. Germline V gene sequence: CDR1 SGDLS, CDR2 YYNGEE. CDR3 length: 14 residues. The CDR3 DNA sequence: TGTGCCAGCAGTCGTAACGGAGACGACTATGGCTACACCTTC. Its protein is CASSRNGDDYGYTF.

The V call is TRBV4-2, the J call TRBJ1-1; 8 bases match TRBD1. The CDR3 runs 16 residues. CDR1 and CDR2 (germline): LGHNA, YNFKEQ. Losses at the gene ends were 0 bases for V and 8 bases for J; bases not matched to a gene: 11. CDR3 residues: CASSQDGRTGKLEAFF. The CDR3 DNA reads TGTGCCAGCAGCCAAGATGGTAGGACAGGGAAACTAGAAGCTTTCTTT.

The chain employs TRBV7-9 and TRBJ2-1, with TRBD2 matching 10 bases. The V and J ends lost 8 bases and 9 bases, in that order; junction bases with no gene match: 10. The CDR3 contains 14 residues. Germline CDR1 reads SEHNR; CDR2 reads FQNEAQ (reference sequence). This chain's CDR3 is CASPMSGGAGEQFF. CDR3 nucleotides: TGTGCCAGCCCAATGAGCGGGGGGGCCGGTGAGCAGTTCTTC.

This sequence joins TRBV19 and TRBJ1-4; no firm D call. Germline V CDR1 and CDR2: LNHDA, SQIVND (reference sequence). Trimming shortened V by 2 bases and J by 0 bases, and 16 bases separated the two germline ends. CDR3 size: 18 residues. The DNA of the CDR3 is TGTGCCAGTAGTATAAATCTTCTTGGGCAGCCAACTAATGAAAAACTGTTTTTT. Protein product: CASSINLLGQPTNEKLFF.

The chain has TRBV4-1 and TRBJ2-1; TRBD2 matches 13 bases. The CDR3 contains 18 residues. J was trimmed by 7 bases and V by 3 bases; bases with no gene match: 12. The germline gives CDR1 MGHRA, CDR2 YSYEKL. CDR3 sequence (DNA): TGCGCCAGCAGCCACGGGACTAGCGGGAACACCAGGAGTAATGAGCAGTTCTTC. Amino acids: CASSHGTSGNTRSNEQFF.

V gene TRBV4-1 combines with J gene TRBJ2-1, with D tentatively TRBD2 (6 bases). The CDR3 loop spans 18 amino acids. CDR1 and CDR2 (germline): MGHRA, YSYEKL. Trimming pared 0 bases from V and 3 bases from J, leaving 18 bases between. The CDR3: CASSQDRIAVRHYNEQFF. The DNA for the CDR3 is TGCGCCAGCAGCCAAGATCGGATAGCGGTACGACACTACAATGAGCAGTTCTTC.

In its sample, this clone was seen once. The chain links TRBV6-4 to TRBJ2-3, with 8 nucleotides matching TRBD1. Trimming cost V 3 bases and J 4 bases; bases outside gene matches: 0. This CDR3 has 13 residues. Germline CDR1 and CDR2: MRHNA and SNTAGT. CDR3 bases: TGTGCCAGCAGTGAACAGGGGGCAGATACGCAGTATTTT. Protein sequence: CASSEQGADTQYF.

CDR3 DNA sequence: TGCGCCAGCAGCCCGGGACTAGCGGACCTCTACAATGAGCAGTTCTTC. This sequence encodes CASSPGLADLYNEQFF. The chain combines TRBV4-1 with TRBJ2-1; TRBD2 aligns across 11 bases. Germline V gives CDR1 MGHRA, CDR2 YSYEKL. V shed 4 bases and J 3 bases; nucleotides not matched to a gene: 5. This CDR3 comprises 16 residues.

The V and J genes are TRBV6-5 and TRBJ2-1; TRBD1 aligns across 8 bases. Germline V gene data show CDR1 as MNHEY and CDR2 as SVGAGI. The V gene end was trimmed by 3 bases and the J gene end by 4 bases; junction bases not matched to a gene: 5. This CDR3 has 15 residues. The CDR3 DNA reads TGTGCCAGCAGTTATCGGACAGGGACTTACAATGAGCAGTTCTTC. The encoded protein is CASSYRTGTYNEQFF.

V and J are TRBV7-9 and TRBJ1-5; tentative D call: TRBD1 (6 bases). The germline V and J ends were trimmed by 6 bases and 6 bases, with 27 bases remaining between them. The CDR3 extends over 18 amino acids. CDR1 and CDR2 from the germline V gene are SEHNR and FQNEAQ (reference sequence). DNA for the CDR3: TGTGCCAGCAGGCACTTTGGGGCGGACAGTGGCGGGGGTCAGCCCCAGCATTTT. As protein: CASRHFGADSGGGQPQHF.

CDR3 sequence (DNA): TGTGCCAGCTCACCTACAGGGGTGGGCACTGAAGCTTTCTTT. Translation gives CASSPTGVGTEAFF. The chain links TRBV18 to TRBJ1-1; TRBD1 aligns across 7 bases. Trimming at V came to 3 bases and at J to 4 bases, leaving 5 bases not matched to a gene. The CDR3 is 14 residues long. CDR1 and CDR2 from the germline V gene are KGHSH and LQKENI.

The rearrangement joins TRBV2 to TRBJ2-7, with a possible D match to TRBD1 (6 bases). Germline loops: CDR1 SNHLY, CDR2 FYNNEI. The CDR3 runs 13 residues. Trimming left V 7 bases short and J 2 bases short, with 12 bases between. The CDR3 protein is CASNAGAAYEQYF. The CDR3 DNA reads as TGTGCCAGCAATGCAGGGGCCGCCTACGAGCAGTACTTC.

V is TRBV2 and J is TRBJ1-2, with TRBD1 matching 7 bases. Trimming at V came to 4 bases and at J to 3 bases, leaving 5 bases not matched to a gene. CDR1 SNHLY and CDR2 FYNNEI come from the germline V gene. The CDR3 has 14 residues. The CDR3 sequence: CASSAQGTDYGYTF. The CDR3, as DNA: TGTGCCAGCAGTGCCCAAGGGACAGACTATGGCTACACCTTC.

This chain connects TRBV9 to TRBJ2-1; TRBD1 matches at 8 bases. Germline V gives CDR1 SGDLS, CDR2 YYNGEE. The CDR3 runs to 14 residues. The J segment lost 6 bases and the V segment lost 4 bases, leaving 6 bases of the junction unmatched. The CDR3 DNA sequence: TGTGCCAGCAGCCAGGGGGCGATTGTCAATGAGCAGTTCTTC. Its protein is CASSQGAIVNEQFF.

This clone showed up just once. The V and J genes are TRBV13 and TRBJ2-1, with 7 bases matching TRBD2. V shed 2 bases and J 5 bases; nucleotides not matched to a gene: 9. The germline gives CDR1 PRHDT, CDR2 FYEKMQ (reference sequence). The CDR3 covers 16 residues. The CDR3 bases are TGTGCCAGCAGCTTATTGGGTAGGCGGGAGCACAATGAGCAGTTCTTC. As protein: CASSLLGRREHNEQFF.

The chain is built from TRBV4-1 and TRBJ1-5; 7 nucleotides line up with TRBD1. Germline values: CDR1 MGHRA, CDR2 YSYEKL. The V segment lost 0 bases and the J segment 6 bases; nucleotides outside the gene matches: 5. The CDR3 has 15 residues. CDR3 sequence reads: CASSQDGGGFQPQHF. The CDR3 coding sequence is TGCGCCAGCAGCCAAGATGGAGGGGGCTTTCAGCCCCAGCATTTT.

The rearrangement uses TRBV18 and TRBJ2-5, with D perhaps TRBD2 (5 bases). The V and J ends lost 2 bases and 5 bases respectively, with 6 bases between them. The CDR3 contains 12 residues. Per the germline V gene, CDR1 is KGHSH and CDR2 is LQKENI. The CDR3, as DNA: TGTGCCAGCTCACCAGGCGGGGAGACCCAGTACTTC. Translating it yields CASSPGGETQYF.

This chain joins TRBV7-2 and TRBJ2-1; D remains ambiguous. This CDR3 has 14 residues. Trimming took 2 bases from V and 8 from J, leaving 13 bases between them. Germline values: CDR1 SGHTA, CDR2 FQGNSA. CDR3 coding DNA: TGTGCCAGCAGCTTAATCATCAGTTCCTATGAGCAGTTCTTC. This sequence encodes CASSLIISSYEQFF.

This clone has only one observation. This chain connects TRBV9 to TRBJ2-1, with 10 positions matching TRBD2. This CDR3 contains 15 residues. V dropped 2 bases and J dropped 8; count of bases not matched to a gene: 7. Germline V lookup: CDR1 SGDLS, CDR2 YYNGEE. The chain's CDR3 is CASSVSSGRADEQFF. The CDR3 DNA sequence: TGTGCCAGCAGCGTCTCGAGCGGGAGGGCCGATGAGCAGTTCTTC.

V is TRBV9 and J is TRBJ1-4; TRBD1 aligns across 8 bases. CDR1 is SGDLS, CDR2 YYNGEE, per germline. The junction had 7 bases not matched to a gene; V was cut back by 2 bases and J by 7 bases. The CDR3 runs to 15 residues. For the CDR3, the DNA is TGTGCCAGCAGCGTCGGACAGGGCTACAGTGAAAAACTGTTTTTT. This encodes CASSVGQGYSEKLFF.

The V gene is TRBV18, the J gene TRBJ2-5, with D hard to call. The CDR3 is 12 amino acids. Germline CDR1 is KGHSH and CDR2 is LQKENI. Trimming cost V 5 bases and J 5 bases, with 9 bases left between them. The CDR3 loop is CASSKERETQYF. The CDR3 DNA is TGTGCCAGCTCAAAGGAGAGGGAGACCCAGTACTTC.

The chain combines TRBV28 with TRBJ2-5; a weak D match, TRBD1 (6 bases). V was trimmed by 3 bases and J by 2 bases, leaving 7 bases between them. Germline CDR1 and CDR2: MDHEN and SYDVKM. The CDR3 sequence is 13 residues long. For the CDR3, the DNA is TGTGCCAGCAGTTTCGGACAGCAAGAGACCCAGTACTTC. Its translation is CASSFGQQETQYF. The entire variable domain, with the rest obtained from reference TRBV28 and TRBJ2-5, is as follows: DVKVTQSSRYLVKRTGEKVFLECVQDMDHENMFWYRQDPGLGLRLIYFSYDVKMKEKGDIPEGYSVSREKKERFSLILESASTNQTSMYLCASSFGQQETQYFGPGTRLLVL.

This chain connects TRBV9 to TRBJ2-1, with 8 bases lining up with TRBD2. The CDR3 loop spans 16 amino acids. Germline trimming cut 0 bases from V and 4 bases from J; bases unmatched to any gene: 6. Germline lookup yields CDR1 SGDLS and CDR2 YYNGEE. CDR3 in DNA: TGTGCCAGCAGCGTAGATCGCGGGGGGCCTTACAATGAGCAGTTCTTC. This gives the protein CASSVDRGGPYNEQFF.

The J gene is TRBJ1-4, the V gene TRBV18, with 8 bases identical to TRBD1. Losses at the gene ends were 3 bases for V and 6 bases for J; bases not matched to a gene: 6. Per the germline V gene, CDR1 is KGHSH and CDR2 is LQKENI. The CDR3 spans 15 residues. CDR3 DNA: TGTGCCAGCTCACCTACGGACAGGGTTTATGAAAAACTGTTTTTT. Encoded protein: CASSPTDRVYEKLFF.

This chain connects TRBV6-4 to TRBJ2-1; a possible D gene is TRBD1 (6 bases). This CDR3 region has 15 residues. Germline loops: CDR1 MRHNA, CDR2 SNTAGT. Trimming shortened V by 2 bases and J by 4 bases, and 12 bases separated the two germline ends. The CDR3 DNA reads as TGTGCCAGCAGTGACCGGGACATACAATACAATGAGCAGTTCTTC. Translated, it gives CASSDRDIQYNEQFF.